The 24 T cell receptor beta chains given below trace back to one sample, sequenced in a study of early T cells in non-severe SARS-CoV-2 infection. TCRdb passed the 5' RACE reads through MiXCR, listing each CDR3 protein once. The profile covers around 55,000 distinct CDR3 sequences, with under 15% appearing a single time and 3% to 4.5% taken by the ten largest. Sample: whole blood. These TCRs come from an adult who was a healthcare worker with PCR-confirmed SARS-CoV-2 infection or an uninfected control (not recorded which).

Only a few counts were recorded for this clonotype. The rearrangement uses TRBV6-6 and TRBJ2-1; 9 nucleotides match TRBD1. The CDR3 is made up of 12 amino acids. Germline assignment: CDR1 MNHNY and CDR2 SVGAGI (reference sequence). J gave up 11 bases and V 5 bases, and 4 bases lay outside the gene matches. The CDR3 nucleotides are TGTGCCAGCAGTGTGGACAGGGGTAAGCAGTTCTTC. This encodes CASSVDRGKQFF.

V gene TRBV12-3 or TRBV12-4 combines with J gene TRBJ2-2; possibly TRBD2 for D (6 bases). The CDR3 is 16 amino acids. Trimming cost V 5 bases and J 6 bases, with 19 bases left between them. Here the CDR3 DNA reads TGTGCCAGCAGTCCCCGGGACTTCCAGATGTCCGGGGAGCTGTTTTTT. Protein sequence: CASSPRDFQMSGELFF.

This clonotype occurred a few times. This rearrangement joins TRBV12-3 or TRBV12-4 to TRBJ2-1, with 7 positions matching TRBD2. J was trimmed by 6 bases and V by 3 bases; bases with no gene match: 2. There are 13 residues in the CDR3. The CDR3 DNA reads as TGTGCCAGCAGTTTGACTAGCCCCAATGAGCAGTTCTTC. Translated, it gives CASSLTSPNEQFF.

This clonotype was found a few times. This chain's CDR3 is CASSVGAGKTQYF. Here the CDR3 DNA reads TGTGCCAGCTCGGTTGGGGCGGGAAAGACCCAGTACTTC. The chain employs TRBV7-6 and TRBJ2-5; a possible D gene is TRBD2 (6 bases). Germline values: CDR1 SGHVS, CDR2 FNYEAQ. V lost 8 bases to trimming and J lost 6 bases, with 16 bases between them. The CDR3 extends over 13 amino acids.

There are many counts of this clonotype. This rearrangement joins TRBV7-9 to TRBJ2-2; 9 bases fit TRBD1. Losses at the gene ends were 5 bases for V and 5 bases for J; bases not matched to a gene: 6. CDR1 SEHNR and CDR2 FQNEAQ come from the germline V gene (reference sequence). The CDR3 totals 15 residues. The CDR3 DNA is TGTGCCAGCAGCCCTACAGGGGGCTATACCGGGGAGCTGTTTTTT. Translating gives CASSPTGGYTGELFF.

This clonotype was observed a few times. This chain joins TRBV29-1 and TRBJ2-4; D gene ambiguous. The V and J ends lost 4 bases and 11 bases respectively, with 9 bases between them. The CDR3 length is 10 residues. Germline CDR1 SQVTM, CDR2 ANQGSEA. CDR3 sequence reads: CSVVGTVQYF. The CDR3 DNA reads as TGCAGCGTTGTAGGCACGGTTCAGTACTTC.

This clonotype occurred many times. The CDR3 loop is CASSFGGHGEKLFF. Here the CDR3 DNA reads TGTGCCAGCAGCTTCGGAGGGCACGGTGAAAAACTGTTTTTT. The chain employs TRBV5-6 and TRBJ1-4; D uncertain. Trimming cost V 2 bases and J 7 bases, with 12 bases left between them. CDR1 and CDR2 from the germline V gene are SGHDT and YYEEEE. This CDR3 contains 14 residues.

This clonotype was recorded at least ten times. The rearrangement links TRBV18 to TRBJ2-3; D remains unclear. The germline V gene has CDR1 KGHSH and CDR2 LQKENI. Between the trimmed V and J ends, which lost 3 bases and 2 bases, there was a span of 12 bases. The CDR3 length is 15 residues. CDR3 protein: CASSPPNYATDTQYF. CDR3 DNA: TGTGCCAGCTCACCCCCTAACTACGCCACAGATACGCAGTATTTT. Full variable domain (rest looked up from reference TRBV18 and TRBJ2-3): NAGVMQNPRHLVRRRGQEARLRCSPMKGHSHVYWYRQLPEEGLKFMVYLQKENIIDESGMPKERFSAEFPKEGPSILRIQQVVRGDSAAYFCASSPPNYATDTQYFGPGTRLTVL.

V usage is TRBV29-1 and J usage is TRBJ1-3, with 8 bases that match TRBD1. The CDR3 totals 12 residues. The ends lost 7 bases at V and 4 bases at J; junction bases unmatched: 3. The germline V gene has CDR1 SQVTM and CDR2 ANQGSEA. As DNA, the CDR3 is TGCAGCGCCCGGACAGGGGGAAACACCATATATTTT. It translates to CSARTGGNTIYF.

In its sample, this clonotype was seen a few times. V gene TRBV20-1 combines with J gene TRBJ2-3; tentatively, D is TRBD2 (5 bases). Trimming stripped 5 bases from V and 4 bases from J, with 13 bases between. The CDR3 spans 13 residues. Germline V gene sequence: CDR1 DFQATT, CDR2 SNEGSKA (reference sequence). In nucleotides, the CDR3 is TGCAGTGCTCCGCCGGGATCCGCAGATACGCAGTATTTT. Its protein product is CSAPPGSADTQYF.

This clonotype has at least ten counts. Here the CDR3 reads CASSLSATALGQYF. The CDR3 DNA sequence: TGTGCCAGCAGTTTATCGGCGACCGCCCTCGGGCAGTACTTC. The gene calls are TRBV28 and TRBJ2-7; D gene uncertain. Per the germline V gene, CDR1 is MDHEN and CDR2 is SYDVKM. This CDR3 comprises 14 residues. Trimming pared 1 base from V and 9 bases from J, leaving 16 bases between.

V gene TRBV20-1 combines with J gene TRBJ1-2, with 9 positions matching TRBD1. Germline values: CDR1 DFQATT, CDR2 SNEGSKA (reference sequence). Germline trimming cut 6 bases from V and 5 bases from J; bases unmatched to any gene: 4. CDR3 length: 12 amino acids. CDR3 in amino acids: CSALTGGYGYTF. CDR3 sequence (DNA): TGCAGTGCCCTGACAGGGGGTTATGGCTACACCTTC.

This clonotype occurred a few times. The chain links TRBV9 to TRBJ2-1; D perhaps matches TRBD2 (6 bases). V was pared by 4 bases and J by 8 bases, with 13 bases between. CDR1 and CDR2 from the germline V gene are SGDLS and YYNGEE. The CDR3 is made up of 13 amino acids. Here the CDR3 DNA reads TGTGCCAGCAGCCCCCGGAGGGTCCATGAGCAGTTCTTC. This gives the protein CASSPRRVHEQFF. The complete variable domain, with remaining parts taken from reference TRBV9 and TRBJ2-1, reads DSGVTQTPKHLITATGQRVTLRCSPRSGDLSVYWYQQSLDQGLQFLIQYYNGEERAKGNILERFSAQQFPDLHSELNLSSLELGDSALYFCASSPRRVHEQFFGPGTRLTVL.

This rearrangement joins TRBV7-9 to TRBJ2-5; D might be TRBD2 (5 bases). Germline lookup yields CDR1 SEHNR and CDR2 FQNEAQ (reference sequence). V dropped 9 bases and J dropped 5 bases, with 19 bases sitting between them. The CDR3 has 14 residues. CDR3 amino acids: CASRGSGWTETQYF. DNA for the CDR3: TGTGCCAGTCGGGGAAGCGGTTGGACCGAGACCCAGTACTTC.

This clonotype was observed a few times. The rearrangement uses TRBV12-3 or TRBV12-4 and TRBJ2-5, with D possibly being TRBD1 or TRBD2 (6 bases each). The CDR3 has 13 amino acids. V lost 4 bases, J lost 4 bases, and 10 bases lay in between. CDR3 region: CASSWGARETQYF. The DNA for the CDR3 is TGTGCCAGCAGTTGGGGGGCCCGAGAGACCCAGTACTTC.

The V gene is TRBV29-1, the J gene TRBJ2-3; D is unclear. This CDR3 is built from 12 residues. Trimming stripped 5 bases from V and 2 bases from J, with 8 bases between. Germline CDR1 SQVTM, CDR2 ANQGSEA. The CDR3 is CSVRLPTDTQYF. The CDR3 DNA follows: TGCAGCGTTCGTCTCCCCACAGATACGCAGTATTTT.

In this sample, this clonotype turned up a few times. The chain links TRBV7-9 to TRBJ1-1, with a tentative D call TRBD1 (5 bases). This CDR3 contains 13 residues. The ends were cut back, 3 bases at V and 3 bases at J, with 8 bases in the middle. Per the germline V gene, CDR1 is SEHNR and CDR2 is FQNEAQ (reference sequence). This chain's CDR3 is CASSFRADTEAFF. The CDR3 DNA is TGTGCCAGCAGCTTCAGGGCTGACACTGAAGCTTTCTTT.

This clonotype was counted at least ten times. The chain employs TRBV27 and TRBJ1-2, with 9 bases fitting TRBD1. Germline V gene lookup returns CDR1 MNHEY and CDR2 SMNVEV (reference sequence). The CDR3 sequence is 15 residues long. V gave up 1 base and J gave up 8 bases; unmatched junction bases: 8. In DNA form, the CDR3 reads TGTGCCAGCAGTTTATACGACAGGGGGGTCTGGGGCTACACCTTC. Translating it yields CASSLYDRGVWGYTF.

The chain uses TRBV28 and TRBJ2-2, with a possible D match to TRBD2 (6 bases). From germline, CDR1 is MDHEN and CDR2 SYDVKM. This CDR3 contains 15 residues. Trimming removed 2 bases at V and 0 bases at J, with 7 bases between. The CDR3 loop reads CASSLGGTNTGELFF. The DNA of the CDR3 is TGTGCCAGCAGTTTAGGCGGGACGAACACCGGGGAGCTGTTTTTT. Combining the CDR3 with reference TRBV28 and TRBJ2-2 gives the whole variable domain DVKVTQSSRYLVKRTGEKVFLECVQDMDHENMFWYRQDPGLGLRLIYFSYDVKMKEKGDIPEGYSVSREKKERFSLILESASTNQTSMYLCASSLGGTNTGELFFGEGSRLTVL.

V is TRBV7-9 and J is TRBJ2-3; a possible D gene is TRBD1 (6 bases). This CDR3 is 15 amino acids long. CDR1 SEHNR and CDR2 FQNEAQ come from the germline V gene (reference sequence). Trimming took off 5 bases at V and 1 base at J, with 13 bases between the two ends. CDR3 nucleotides: TGTGCCAGCAGCCCAGACAGGTCGGGCACAGATACGCAGTATTTT. It encodes CASSPDRSGTDTQYF.

V gene TRBV6-4 combines with J gene TRBJ2-7; either TRBD1 or TRBD2 may supply D (5 bases each). CDR3 size: 16 residues. The V end was cut by 2 bases, the J end by 3 bases, with 17 bases between. The germline CDR1 and CDR2 sequences are MRHNA and SNTAGT. Here the CDR3 reads CASSDGTPKAIYEQYF. CDR3 DNA: TGTGCCAGCAGTGACGGGACCCCCAAGGCCATCTACGAGCAGTACTTC.

This clonotype was picked up a small number of times. The V call is TRBV6-5, the J call TRBJ2-3, with 9 bases matching TRBD2. Looked up from germline, CDR1 is MNHEY and CDR2 is SVGAGI. The CDR3 loop spans 14 amino acids. V trimming: 8 bases; J trimming: 2 bases; junction bases outside the gene matches: 5. The CDR3 loop reads CASGLAGATDTQYF. For the CDR3, the DNA is TGTGCCAGCGGCTTAGCGGGAGCCACAGATACGCAGTATTTT.

This clonotype was counted between two and nine times. The rearrangement links TRBV3-1 to TRBJ2-2; 8 nucleotides match TRBD2. There are 12 residues in the CDR3. Germline loops: CDR1 LGHDT, CDR2 YNNKEL (reference sequence). J was trimmed by 5 bases and V by 8 bases; bases with no gene match: 1. The CDR3 reads CASLAGTGELFF. CDR3 nucleotides: TGTGCCAGCTTAGCGGGGACCGGGGAGCTGTTTTTT.

This clonotype was found a few times. The chain links TRBV29-1 to TRBJ2-2; 8 bases agree with TRBD1. Unmatched junction bases numbered 12, after V lost 5 bases and J lost 1 base. The length of the CDR3 is 17 residues. Germline CDR1 SQVTM, CDR2 ANQGSEA. CDR3 nucleotides: TGCAGCGTTTCCCCCCCAGGGGGCGCGAAGAACACCGGGGAGCTGTTTTTT. Encoded protein: CSVSPPGGAKNTGELFF.